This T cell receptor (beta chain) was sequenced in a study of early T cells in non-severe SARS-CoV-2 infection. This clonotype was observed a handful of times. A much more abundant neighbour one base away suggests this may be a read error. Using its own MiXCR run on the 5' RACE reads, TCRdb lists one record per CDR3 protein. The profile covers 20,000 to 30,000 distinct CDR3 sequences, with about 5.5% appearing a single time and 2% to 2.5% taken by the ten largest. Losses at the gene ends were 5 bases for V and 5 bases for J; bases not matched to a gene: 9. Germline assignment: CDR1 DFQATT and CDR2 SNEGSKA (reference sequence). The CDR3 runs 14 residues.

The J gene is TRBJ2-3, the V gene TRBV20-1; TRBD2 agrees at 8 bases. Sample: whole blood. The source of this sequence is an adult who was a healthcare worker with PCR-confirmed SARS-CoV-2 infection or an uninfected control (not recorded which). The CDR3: CSAGGLVGEDTQYF. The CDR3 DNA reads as TGCAGTGCTGGGGGACTAGTGGGGGAAGATACGCAGTATTTT.